Here is one TCR beta chain with its context. The sample originates from a study of blood T cell repertoires in COVID-19. The CDR3 totals 15 residues. Trimming took 5 bases from V and 5 from J; bases not matched to a gene: 7. CDR1 and CDR2 from the germline V gene are SGHAT and FQNNGV. Participant ages covered about 18 to 95 years across about 22 US areas. Exposed volunteers were people who met a COVID-19 case within 2 weeks before study entry. The repertoire was sequenced with immunoSEQ multiplex PCR; TCRdb's copy has only in-frame clones and lacks some. The data hold around 320,000 clones, with approximately 90% observed a single time.

This clonotype was sampled from a woman under 40 who had been exposed to COVID-19. What was sequenced was PBMCs or T cells enriched from blood (not recorded which). The chain is built from TRBV11-2 and TRBJ2-3; 10 nucleotides align to TRBD2. The CDR3 loop reads CASSAQRGGVDTQYF. In DNA form, the CDR3 reads TGTGCCAGCAGCGCGCAGCGGGGGGGCGTAGATACGCAGTATTTT.